This T cell receptor beta chain was identified during a study of blood T cell repertoires in COVID-19. Study overall: PBMCs, B-cell-depleted T cells, or T cells provided the cDNA or gDNA that made up the material.

Original processing notes: Estimated nucleated cell counts came from reference gene primer amplification. This table comes from immunoSEQ multiplex PCR, and its TCRdb copy is limited to in-frame clones, with some not included. The DNA gave D and trimming, while V, J and clone size come from that table. The sample contains roughly 90,000 clones, roughly 89% of which appear only once. Germline V gives CDR1 SGHNT, CDR2 YYREEE (reference sequence). The CDR3 is made up of 13 amino acids. Trimming removed 4 bases from V and 7 bases from J; junction bases left unmatched: 7. The chain employs TRBV5-4 and TRBJ1-2, with 7 bases aligning to TRBD1. Material for sequencing was peripheral blood. The TCR comes from a man between 50 and 59 years old with acute or convalescent COVID-19. CDR3 DNA: TGTGCCAGCAGCGGCCGAGGGGGCGCTGGCTACACCTTC. Amino acid sequence: CASSGRGGAGYTF.